Below, one T cell receptor (beta chain) is given with its context. In this sample, this clonotype turned up many times. What antigen it recognizes has not been identified. One base away there is no much larger clone; base qualities are not given. The data stem from a study of T cells in Graves' hyperthyroidism and ophthalmopathy (dated by TCRdb to about 2019). About the study as a whole: Peripheral blood samples were taken at initial diagnosis, before any treatment was given. A discovery cohort of approximately 97 patients, 43 with Graves' ophthalmopathy and 57 with stable Graves' hyperthyroidism, was used to find distinguishing TCR V-J signatures. An independent validation cohort of fewer than 20 hyperthyroidism patients and about 15 patients who later progressed to ophthalmopathy tested prospective prediction of ophthalmopathy. For training and testing, the roughly 100 patients in the discovery cohort were randomly divided in a 7:3 ratio. In addition, the study compared T-cell repertoires in thyroid tissue and in blood from six Graves' hyperthyroidism patients. Following sampling, methimazole starting at 30 mg daily was given to hyperthyroidism patients, and high-dose intravenous methylprednisolone was given to ophthalmopathy patients. According to the paper, TCR Vbeta CDR3 sequencing was carried out on about 140 peripheral blood samples, which came from under 50 ophthalmopathy, around 74 hyperthyroidism and about 17 progressor patients.

Results and caveats for the whole study, not just this receptor: Sample size was not statistically predetermined, and blinding of investigators to group allocation was not performed. During validation, the model predicted progression to ophthalmopathy a median of approximately six months ahead of onset, with more than 60% sensitivity and under 85% specificity. Blood samples also contained most of the expanded thyroid clonotypes (frequency above 0.001), which suggests that blood repertoires may reflect thyroid immune responses. Ophthalmopathy was separated from stable hyperthyroidism by a 13 V-J signature model, with roughly 88% sensitivity and around 81% specificity obtained in cross-validation and 80%/75% obtained in testing.

Inclusive of the bounding cysteine and phenylalanine, the CDR3 is 15 residues long. The retained sequence is limited to the CDR3, 45 bases, with the frame set at the first base. V loses 0 bases, J loses 1 base, and the germline ends lie 9 bases apart. The germline V gene sets CDR1 to SGHRS and CDR2 to YFSETQ. Moderately to severely active disease, a Clinical Activity Score of at least 3, a NOSPECS grade of at least 4, and a duration under 3 months were present in ophthalmopathy patients. Any patient with an uncontrolled infection, another autoimmune disease, pregnancy or lactation was excluded. Diagnoses relied on clinical symptoms, serum thyroxine and TRAb, thyroid ultrasound and orbital computed tomography. PBMCs were isolated from approximately 10 ml of fresh peripheral blood by Ficoll-Paque density gradient centrifugation. Total RNA was extracted using Trizol reagent, and RNA quality was assessed on an Agilent 2100 Bioanalyzer.

The TCR beta CDR3 regions were amplified from the RNA transcripts. A first-round RT-PCR of the TCR CDR3 used the HTBI primer set with the Qiagen OneStep RT-PCR kit. A second multiplex PCR round built the libraries, followed by size selection and purification. Paired-end sequencing of the libraries was performed with 100 bp reads on an Illumina HiSeq2000. As for the authors' bioinformatics: SOAPnuke was used to process the raw data, throwing out any read that contained adapters or uncalled bases, had a mean Phred below 15, or lacked an exact constant-primer or identifier match. High-quality paired reads were merged using COPE v1.2.5, and each unique nucleotide sequence was defined as a clonotype. Clonotypes were aligned to IMGT TRBV, TRBD and TRBJ reference segments using MiTCR v1.1. Only V-J combinations with frequency above 0.0001, covering 99% to 99.2% of repertoires, were analysed. The TCS score was defined as F50 (clonal expansion) divided by E x V (chaos), with BLOSUM62-based TCRdist calculated between CDR3 peptides within each V-J. Welch's t-statistics and random forest reduced around 550 V-J features to 10 to 15, which were used in a naive Bayes classifier (R e1071). Through fastp at Q25 and MiXCR, TCRdb rebuilt clones from the public reads, retaining in-frame beta chains. Here each entry gathers all rows of one CDR3 protein and keeps the most common genes and DNA. Clone size and V and J calls follow TCRdb, not the original study. The sample records 400,000 to 600,000 distinct CDR3 sequences, 15% to 20% of which are singletons. The top ten clonotypes cover roughly 29% of the sample.

The clonotype was recovered from a woman aged 30 to 39 with Graves' ophthalmopathy. The rearrangement combines TRBV5-1 with TRBJ2-3; no D gene can be assigned with confidence. Sequences were obtained from blood. The sequenced DNA is TGCGCCAGCAGCTTGGCCTCTCATGGCACAGATACGCAGTATTTT. The translation is CASSLASHGTDTQYF.